These 6 T cell receptor beta chains came from one sample sequenced in a study of blood T cell repertoires in COVID-19. Only in-frame clones appear in the TCRdb table, and some are missing; sequencing was by immunoSEQ multiplex PCR. The sample shows more than 200,000 clones, approximately 90% of them seen only once. The sample consisted of peripheral blood. Every receptor here comes from a man younger than 40 with COVID-19, enrolled during active disease.

This clone came up once. J is TRBJ2-7 and V is TRBV29-1; D might be TRBD2 (6 bases). Germline V CDR1 and CDR2: SQVTM, ANQGSEA. V dropped 6 bases and J dropped 4 bases, with 16 bases sitting between them. This CDR3 has 13 residues. Here the CDR3 DNA reads TGCAGCGTCGCTGGGACTCTCACTTACGAGCAGTACTTC. Its translation: CSVAGTLTYEQYF.

This clone was detected only once. This chain joins TRBV5-1 and TRBJ1-1; D remains unclear. V was cut by 4 bases and J by 5 bases, with 12 bases left in between. CDR1 and CDR2 from the germline V gene are SGHRS and YFSETQ. This CDR3 comprises 13 residues. CDR3 region: CASSLGGSTEAFF. The CDR3 DNA reads as TGCGCCAGCAGCCTGGGAGGTTCAACTGAAGCTTTCTTT.

The chain carries TRBV12-3 or TRBV12-4 and TRBJ1-1, with unresolved D. CDR3 length: 13 residues. The V end was cut by 0 bases, the J end by 8 bases, with 10 bases between. CDR3 sequence: CASSLALIWEAFF. In DNA form, the CDR3 reads TGTGCCAGCAGTTTAGCGCTAATATGGGAAGCTTTCTTT.

This chain uses TRBV29-1 with TRBJ1-1, with D hard to call. V was trimmed by 7 bases and J by 4 bases, leaving 13 bases between them. Germline V gene data show CDR1 as SQVTM and CDR2 as ANQGSEA. There are 12 residues in the CDR3. The CDR3 region has the DNA TGCAGCGGGCTTGGACGGGGCACTGAAGCTTTCTTT. Translating gives CSGLGRGTEAFF.

This sequence joins TRBV18 and TRBJ1-2, with 9 bases identical to TRBD1. CDR3 length: 17 residues. V lost 5 bases and J lost 1; bases outside the gene matches: 11. CDR1 is KGHSH, CDR2 LQKENI, per germline. CDR3 nucleotide sequence: TGTGCCAGCTCAAAATCAGCCGGGACAGGGAATAACTATGGCTACACCTTC. This gives the protein CASSKSAGTGNNYGYTF.

V is TRBV6-5 and J is TRBJ2-7, with 8 bases identical to TRBD2. The V segment lost 2 bases and the J segment 0 bases; nucleotides outside the gene matches: 3. The CDR3 spans 15 residues. CDR1 and CDR2 from the germline V gene are MNHEY and SVGAGI. CDR3 DNA sequence: TGTGCCAGCAGTTACGCGGGGGGAAGCTCCTACGAGCAGTACTTC. It yields the protein CASSYAGGSSYEQYF.